Given below is one TCR beta chain in context. The antigen remains unidentified. TCRdb keeps only in-frame clones here, not all; method: immunoSEQ multiplex PCR. The repertoire consists of around 120,000 clones, with around 94% occurring once and the leading ten covering approximately 2.2%. The data originate from a study of T cell responses to AZD1222 COVID-19 vaccine. Study-wide findings and caveats: Reportedly, close to half of spike-specific TCRs are directed against unmutated variant regions. Spike-specific TCR breadth and depth grew following two AZD1222 doses.

Germline V gene sequence: CDR1 SGHRS, CDR2 YFSETQ. This CDR3 is 15 amino acids long. The junction had 10 bases not matched to a gene; V was cut back by 6 bases and J by 7 bases. The sample in question was peripheral blood, obtained on day 0 of AZD1222 vaccination. The receptor was derived from an adult in good health. This rearrangement joins TRBV5-1 to TRBJ2-1, with 10 bases lining up with TRBD2. The CDR3 nucleotides read TGCGCCAGCACCCCTCAAGCGGGGGGGCCTAATGAGCAGTTCTTC. Its translation is CASTPQAGGPNEQFF.